One and the same sample provided the 20 T cell receptor beta chains below, sequenced in a study of blood T cells in healthy people across ages (dated by TCRdb to 2013 to 2016). Libraries were made using 5' RACE. Sequencing instrument: Illumina HiSeq 2500. A second about 6 to 11 cycle PCR used a sample-barcoded 5' primer and a J-beta primer mix. TCRdb reran the public reads through fastp at Q25 and MiXCR, keeping productive beta chains. Identical CDR3 protein sequences are pooled into one entry, listed with their most common genes and DNA. The sample records 650,000 to 800,000 distinct CDR3 sequences, roughly half of which are singletons. The ten largest clones add up to around an eighth of the sample. Sequences were obtained from blood. The receptor set was obtained from a woman of 80 years or more in good health.

The rearrangement links TRBV20-1 to TRBJ1-1, with D hard to call. Germline values: CDR1 DFQATT, CDR2 SNEGSKA (reference sequence). The CDR3 sequence is 13 residues long. V was cut by 3 bases and J by 0 bases, with 8 bases left in between. The CDR3 region has the DNA TGCAGTGCTAGTGCGACCATGAACACTGAAGCTTTCTTT. Its protein is CSASATMNTEAFF.

Worth noting for this clonotype: An end of the junction differs from the germline gene, which may be a read error. This chain links TRBV7-7 with TRBJ2-7; 9 nucleotides line up with TRBD1. Germline assignment: CDR1 SSHAT and CDR2 FNYEAQ (reference sequence). This CDR3 has 14 residues. Here the CDR3 DNA reads TGTGCTAGCAGCTTGGGGACAGGGCTCGACGAGCAGTACTTC. Translation gives CASSLGTGLDEQYF.

The chain is built from TRBV7-2 and TRBJ2-3, with D hard to call. CDR1 is SGHTA, CDR2 FQGNSA, per germline. Trimming took 4 bases from V and 6 from J, leaving 11 bases between them. The CDR3 totals 13 residues. CDR3 sequence reads: CASSSGLGDTQYF. CDR3 DNA: TGTGCCAGCAGCTCAGGTCTGGGGGATACGCAGTATTTT.

V and J are TRBV7-2 and TRBJ2-1, with D hard to call. Germline assignment: CDR1 SGHTA and CDR2 FQGNSA. The CDR3 has 13 residues. Trimming took 5 bases from V and 7 from J, leaving 12 bases between them. CDR3 in amino acids: CASSSDDGNEQFF. CDR3 DNA sequence: TGTGCCAGCAGCAGTGATGACGGGAATGAGCAGTTCTTC.

The chain has TRBV9 and TRBJ2-7; D remains unclear. The V end was cut by 4 bases, the J end by 2 bases, with 10 bases between. CDR3 length equals 13 residues. Germline CDR1 reads SGDLS; CDR2 reads YYNGEE. CDR3 DNA sequence: TGTGCCAGCAGCCGCGGCCAAACCTACGAGCAGTACTTC. It is translated as CASSRGQTYEQYF.

The chain is built from TRBV2 and TRBJ1-5; no clear D. With 6 bases removed from V and 0 bases from J, the gap between germline ends came to 9 bases. CDR1 is SNHLY, CDR2 FYNNEI, per germline. The CDR3 consists of 14 residues. The CDR3 reads CASRDVPSNQPQHF. The DNA for the CDR3 is TGTGCCAGCAGAGACGTACCTAGCAATCAGCCCCAGCATTTT.

This sequence joins TRBV20-1 and TRBJ2-5; 7 bases fit TRBD2. The trim removed 2 bases at V and 11 bases at J, leaving 5 bases unmatched. CDR3 length equals 11 residues. The germline V gene encodes CDR1 DFQATT and CDR2 SNEGSKA (reference sequence). In DNA, the CDR3 is TGCAGTGCTAGACCCCGGGGGGAGCAGTACTTC. Translated, it gives CSARPRGEQYF.

Regarding this clonotype: Being one base from a much bigger clone, this may be a read error. This chain joins TRBV6-4 and TRBJ2-3, with TRBD1 matching 8 bases. Germline loops: CDR1 MRHNA, CDR2 SNTAGT. The CDR3 runs to 14 residues. The CDR3 bases are TGTGCCAGCAGTTCGGACAGGGACACAGATGCGCAGTATTTT. This gives the protein CASSSDRDTDAQYF.

Many counts were recorded for this clonotype. The chain employs TRBV2 and TRBJ1-2; 7 nucleotides line up with TRBD1. The CDR3 loop spans 12 amino acids. The J segment lost 8 bases and the V segment lost 6 bases, leaving 6 bases of the junction unmatched. CDR1 is SNHLY and CDR2 is FYNNEI in the germline V gene. CDR3 nucleotide sequence: TGTGCCAGCAGACCCTCGACAGGGGGCTACACCTTC. Translating gives CASRPSTGGYTF.

This clonotype was counted at least ten times. The chain employs TRBV7-3 and TRBJ1-1; 7 bases are a match to TRBD1. The J segment lost 2 bases and the V segment lost 4 bases, leaving 4 bases of the junction unmatched. The CDR3 runs 14 residues. In germline, CDR1 is SGHTA, CDR2 FQGTGA. CDR3 nucleotide sequence: TGTGCCAGCAGCTCGGGACAGCCCAACACTGAAGCTTTCTTT. Its protein product is CASSSGQPNTEAFF.

Comments on this clonotype: A much more abundant neighbour one base away suggests this may be a read error. The V gene is TRBV5-1, the J gene TRBJ2-7; the D is unclear. The CDR3 is made up of 13 amino acids. In germline, CDR1 is SGHRS, CDR2 YFSETQ. Between the trimmed V and J ends, which lost 0 bases and 7 bases, there was a span of 11 bases. For the CDR3, the DNA is TGCGCCAGCAGCTTGGTGGTTGACTCTGAGCAGTACTTC. Translating gives CASSLVVDSEQYF.

The chain uses TRBV29-1 and TRBJ2-5; D is perhaps TRBD1 (6 bases). The J call may be incorrect, as the DNA end agrees better with TRBJ2-7. Germline V gene lookup returns CDR1 SQVTM and CDR2 ANQGSEA. This CDR3 region has 13 residues. CDR3 coding DNA: TGCAGCGTCGACCGGGACAACACCTACGAGCAGTACTTC. Residues: CSVDRDNTYEQYF.

V gene TRBV6-5 combines with J gene TRBJ2-7; D is unclear. With 2 bases removed from V and 0 bases from J, the gap between germline ends came to 11 bases. CDR1 is MNHEY, CDR2 SVGAGI, per germline. The CDR3 runs 15 residues. The CDR3 region has the DNA TGTGCCAGCAGTTACACGCTCGGAAGCTCCTACGAGCAGTACTTC. Residues: CASSYTLGSSYEQYF.

Note on this clonotype: A much larger clone sits a single nucleotide away, making a read error possible. The rearrangement joins TRBV6-6 to TRBJ1-5; possibly TRBD1 for D (5 bases). Germline CDR1 is MNHNY and CDR2 is SVGAGI (reference sequence). The CDR3 extends over 14 amino acids. The CDR3 sequence: CACSYSGSNQPQHF. CDR3 coding DNA: TGTGCCTGCAGTTACTCAGGGAGCAATCAGCCCCAGCATTTT.

The chain combines TRBV12-3 or TRBV12-4 with TRBJ1-4, with TRBD1 as a possible D gene (6 bases). This CDR3 has 14 residues. Trimming took off 1 base at V and 8 bases at J, with 11 bases between the two ends. This CDR3 reads CASSLGGRSEKLFF. The CDR3 DNA reads TGTGCCAGCAGTTTAGGGGGGCGGTCGGAAAAACTGTTTTTT.

V usage is TRBV4-2 and J usage is TRBJ2-3; D gene ambiguous. This CDR3 is 16 amino acids long. Looked up from germline, CDR1 is LGHNA and CDR2 is YNFKEQ. Trimming took off 1 base at V and 0 bases at J, with 11 bases between the two ends. CDR3: CASSQGDAFSTDTQYF. CDR3 DNA sequence: TGTGCCAGCAGCCAAGGAGACGCCTTTAGCACAGATACGCAGTATTTT.

The rearrangement uses TRBV28 and TRBJ1-5; 7 bases are a match to TRBD1. Germline V gene sequence: CDR1 MDHEN, CDR2 SYDVKM. Trimming at V came to 6 bases and at J to 4 bases, leaving 9 bases not matched to a gene. The CDR3 has 15 amino acids. CDR3 in amino acids: CASSSMQGVNQPQHF. For the CDR3, the DNA is TGTGCCAGCAGCTCGATGCAGGGGGTAAATCAGCCCCAGCATTTT.

This clonotype occurred once. The gene calls are TRBV20-1 and TRBJ2-5; 7 nucleotides line up with TRBD1. Per the germline V gene, CDR1 is DFQATT and CDR2 is SNEGSKA (reference sequence). CDR3 size: 14 residues. After removal of 2 bases from V and 6 bases from J, the junction contained 9 bases not matched to a gene. The CDR3 here is CSARRRQGLQTQYF. CDR3 DNA sequence: TGCAGTGCTAGAAGGCGACAGGGTCTACAGACCCAGTACTTC.

On this clonotype: This may be a read error, as it is one base from a much larger clone. This sequence joins TRBV5-5 and TRBJ2-7; D remains unclear. Per the germline V gene, CDR1 is SGHKS and CDR2 is YYEKEE (reference sequence). The CDR3 length is 14 residues. DNA of the CDR3: TGTGCCAGCGGCTTGATAGTAAACTCCTACGAGCAGTACTTC. Amino acids: CASGLIVNSYEQYF.

Comment on this clonotype: A much larger clone sits a single nucleotide away, making a read error possible. This chain uses TRBV29-1 with TRBJ2-1; TRBD2 aligns across 8 bases. The CDR3 covers 17 residues. The germline gives CDR1 SQVTM, CDR2 ANQGSEA. The ends lost 3 bases at V and 10 bases at J; junction bases unmatched: 20. The CDR3 sequence is CSVEGVLVAGSTYEQFF. DNA of the CDR3: TGCAGCGTTGAGGGGGTTCTAGTAGCGGGATCCACCTACGAGCAGTTCTTC.